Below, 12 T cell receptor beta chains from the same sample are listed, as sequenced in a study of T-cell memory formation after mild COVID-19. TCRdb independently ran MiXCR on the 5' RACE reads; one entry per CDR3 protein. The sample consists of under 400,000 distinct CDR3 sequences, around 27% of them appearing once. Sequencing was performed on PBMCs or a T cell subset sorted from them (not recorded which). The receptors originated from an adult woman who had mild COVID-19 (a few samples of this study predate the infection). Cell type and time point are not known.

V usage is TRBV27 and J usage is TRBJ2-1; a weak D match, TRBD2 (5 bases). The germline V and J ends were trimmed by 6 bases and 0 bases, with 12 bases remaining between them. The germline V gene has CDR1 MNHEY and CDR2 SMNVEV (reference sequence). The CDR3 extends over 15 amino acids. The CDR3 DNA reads TGTGCCAGCAGATCGGGGTTCAGCTCCTACAATGAGCAGTTCTTC. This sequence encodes CASRSGFSSYNEQFF.

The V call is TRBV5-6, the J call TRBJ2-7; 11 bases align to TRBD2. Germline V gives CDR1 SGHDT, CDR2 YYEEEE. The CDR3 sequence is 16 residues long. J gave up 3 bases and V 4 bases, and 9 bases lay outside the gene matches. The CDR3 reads CASSAGTSGYYYEQYF. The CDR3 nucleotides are TGTGCCAGCAGCGCGGGGACTAGCGGCTATTACTACGAGCAGTACTTC.

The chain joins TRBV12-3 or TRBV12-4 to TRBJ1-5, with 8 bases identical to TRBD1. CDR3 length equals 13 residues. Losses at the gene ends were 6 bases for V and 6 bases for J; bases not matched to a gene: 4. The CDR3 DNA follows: TGTGCCAGCAGATTCGACAGGGGTCAGCCCCAGCATTTT. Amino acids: CASRFDRGQPQHF.

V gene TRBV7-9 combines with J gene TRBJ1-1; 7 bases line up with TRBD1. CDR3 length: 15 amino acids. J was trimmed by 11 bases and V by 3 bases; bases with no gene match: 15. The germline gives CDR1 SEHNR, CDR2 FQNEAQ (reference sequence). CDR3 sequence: CASSFYRGLKEDAFF. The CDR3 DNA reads TGTGCCAGCAGCTTCTACAGGGGCCTTAAGGAGGATGCTTTCTTT.

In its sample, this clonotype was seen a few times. CDR3 residues: CASSQAGAPHIQYF. The CDR3 bases are TGTGCCAGCTCACAGGCGGGAGCGCCCCACATTCAGTACTTC. This chain connects TRBV18 to TRBJ2-4; 7 bases are a match to TRBD2. CDR1 is KGHSH, CDR2 LQKENI, per germline. The CDR3 spans 14 residues. V lost 4 bases and J lost 8; bases outside the gene matches: 8.

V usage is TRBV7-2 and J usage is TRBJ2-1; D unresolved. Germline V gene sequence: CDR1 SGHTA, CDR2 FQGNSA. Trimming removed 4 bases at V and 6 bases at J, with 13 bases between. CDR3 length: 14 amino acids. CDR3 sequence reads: CASSSGSVGNEQFF. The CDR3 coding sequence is TGTGCCAGCAGCTCCGGGTCGGTCGGCAATGAGCAGTTCTTC.

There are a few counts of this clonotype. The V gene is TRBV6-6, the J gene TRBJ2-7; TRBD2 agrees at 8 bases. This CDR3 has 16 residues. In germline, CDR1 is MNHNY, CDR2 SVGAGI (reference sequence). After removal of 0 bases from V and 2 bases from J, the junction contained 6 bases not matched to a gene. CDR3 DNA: TGTGCCAGCAGTTACTCGGGCGGGGGGAAACCCTACGAGCAGTACTTC. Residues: CASSYSGGGKPYEQYF.

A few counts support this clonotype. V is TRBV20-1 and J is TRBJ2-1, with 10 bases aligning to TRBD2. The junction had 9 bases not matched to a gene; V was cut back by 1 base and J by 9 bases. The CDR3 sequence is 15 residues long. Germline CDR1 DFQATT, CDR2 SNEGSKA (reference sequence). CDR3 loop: CSARVRSGRQVEQFF. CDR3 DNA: TGCAGTGCTAGAGTCCGTAGCGGGAGGCAGGTTGAGCAGTTCTTC.

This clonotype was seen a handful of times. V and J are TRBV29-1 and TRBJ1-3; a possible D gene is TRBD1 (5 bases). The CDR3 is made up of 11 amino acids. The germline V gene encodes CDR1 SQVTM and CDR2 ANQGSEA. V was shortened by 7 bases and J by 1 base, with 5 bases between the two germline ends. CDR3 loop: CSGGSGNTIYF. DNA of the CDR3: TGCAGCGGGGGGTCTGGAAACACCATATATTTT. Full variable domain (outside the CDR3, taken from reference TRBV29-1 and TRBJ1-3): SAVISQKPSRDICQRGTSLTIQCQVDSQVTMMFWYRQQPGQSLTLIATANQGSEATYESGFVIDKFPISRPNLTFSTLTVSNMSPEDSSIYLCSGGSGNTIYFGEGSWLTVV.

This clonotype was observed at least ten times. Here the CDR3 DNA reads TGCGCCAGCAGCCAGCATACAGGGGGCGACACCTACGAGCAGTACTTC. Translated, it gives CASSQHTGGDTYEQYF. The V gene is TRBV4-1, the J gene TRBJ2-7; 9 bases fit TRBD1. The CDR3 covers 16 residues. Per the germline V gene, CDR1 is MGHRA and CDR2 is YSYEKL. V lost 3 bases to trimming and J lost 2 bases; unmatched junction nucleotides: 8.

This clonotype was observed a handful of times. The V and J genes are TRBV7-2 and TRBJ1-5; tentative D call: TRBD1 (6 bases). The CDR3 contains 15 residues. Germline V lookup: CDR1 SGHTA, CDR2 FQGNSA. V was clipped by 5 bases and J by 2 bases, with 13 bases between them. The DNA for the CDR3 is TGTGCCAGCAGCCGGGACAATTTCGGCAATCAGCCCCAGCATTTT. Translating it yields CASSRDNFGNQPQHF.

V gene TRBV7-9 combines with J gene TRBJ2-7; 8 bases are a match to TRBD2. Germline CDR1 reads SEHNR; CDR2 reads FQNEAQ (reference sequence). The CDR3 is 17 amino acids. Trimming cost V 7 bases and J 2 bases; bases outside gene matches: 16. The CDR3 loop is CASISPFVAGGTYEQYF. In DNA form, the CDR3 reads TGTGCCAGCATCTCCCCCTTCGTGGCGGGGGGCACCTACGAGCAGTACTTC.